The text below deals with one TCR beta chain. The clone's antigen remains unknown. Base qualities were left out, and no much larger clone turns up one base away. The data derive from a study of CD8+ T cells in alopecia areata (dated by TCRdb to between 2018 and 2020). Study-wide context: High-throughput TCRbeta sequencing was used to examine T cell clonal expansion in alopecia areata in both the C3H/HeJ mouse model and human patients. The RNA source kit depended on sample type: the PAXgene miRNA kit for fixed scalp, the miRNeasy kit for PBMCs, and the RNeasy kit for mouse skin. Scalp tissue and sorted CD4+ and CD8+ peripheral blood T cells from patchy and totalis/universalis alopecia areata patients and from healthy controls were covered by human TCRbeta sequencing. Clonality in the scalp was compared among normal scalp (n=4), patchy alopecia areata scalp (n=8), and alopecia totalis/universalis scalp (n=8). TCRbeta CDR3 regions were amplified by immunoSEQ multiplex PCR using 35 Vbeta forward and 13 Jbeta reverse primers. Paper-wide results and their limitations: Shared TCR sequences between patients were less evident than in mice, which may be partly attributable to HLA diversity in the patient population. Compared with normal scalp, lesional scalp had higher clonality and more expanded CD8+ clones, particularly in alopecia totalis/universalis, a pattern that suggests antigenic drive. Scalp TCR repertoire analysis is complicated because resident alphabeta T cells in normal human skin are also sequenced, whereas mouse skin is dominated by gammadelta T cells.

PBMCs were isolated by density centrifugation and stained for CD3, CD4 and CD8, after which CD4+ and CD8+ T cells were sorted on a FACSAria. Scalp biopsies and blood samples were obtained from unaffected controls. Cut back by 8 bases and 0 bases, the V and J ends lie 13 bases apart. Looking up the germline V gene yields CDR1 MDHEN and CDR2 SYDVKM. The CDR3 measures 15 amino acids from cysteine to phenylalanine. Only the CDR3 DNA is retained, 45 bases long and in frame from the first base. Receptor libraries were prepared by the immunoSEQ multiplex PCR assay. RNA was extracted from all samples and reverse transcribed into cDNA as template for TCR sequencing. First-strand cDNA was synthesized with SuperScript III using a 2:1 mix of oligo-dT and random hexamers. A synthetic immune receptor repertoire was used to gauge amplification bias, and whatever bias remained was removed computationally. Regarding the original processing steps: Raw reads were preprocessed to remove errors, and CDR3 was defined by IMGT conventions from the conserved cysteine to phenylalanine. Clonality was calculated as 1 minus Shannon entropy normalized by log2 of the number of productive unique TCRs. Whether scalp clones were CD4 or CD8 was inferred by matching scalp TCRbeta sequences against CD4 and CD8 repertoires sorted from blood. Not all clones reach the TCRdb copy of this immuneACCESS table, which keeps in-frame sequences only. Checked studies attribute under half of the gap to unresolved V genes and leave the rest unexplained. D and trimming come from the DNA, and the V and J calls and clone size come from that table. This sample comprises over 90,000 clones, 45% to 60% of them detected only once. The ten largest account for roughly 9% of the sample.

This chain joins TRBV28 to TRBJ1-4, and possibly TRBD1, on 5 matching bases. The sequence derives from a human donor in good health. Sequencing was carried out using CD4+ T cells sorted from blood. The nucleotides are TGTGCCAGCCGAGGCGGGACTGCAACTAATGAAAAACTGTTTTTT. The translation is CASRGGTATNEKLFF.